These 29 T cell receptor beta chains were sequenced from one sample in a study of blood T cell repertoires in COVID-19. Clones were sequenced by immunoSEQ multiplex PCR, and TCRdb holds only the in-frame ones, with some missing. Here the sample spans 120,000 or so clones, around four fifths being singletons. The sample consisted of peripheral blood. The receptor source for this set is a human donor in a cohort sampled during active COVID-19.

The chain employs TRBV27 and TRBJ1-6; D may be TRBD1 (6 bases). This CDR3 is 12 amino acids long. V lost 7 bases to trimming and J lost 10 bases, with 11 bases between them. The germline CDR1 and CDR2 sequences are MNHEY and SMNVEV (reference sequence). The DNA of the CDR3 is TGTGCCAGCACCACAGGGCGCTCACCCCTCCACTTT. It yields the protein CASTTGRSPLHF.

The chain joins TRBV9 to TRBJ2-1, with 8 bases that match TRBD2. Germline V gives CDR1 SGDLS, CDR2 YYNGEE. Unmatched junction bases numbered 2, after V lost 1 base and J lost 2 bases. This CDR3 has 15 amino acids. The CDR3 region is CASSVMGLAYNEQFF. In nucleotides, the CDR3 is TGTGCCAGCAGCGTAATGGGACTAGCCTACAATGAGCAGTTCTTC.

The chain recombines TRBV4-1 with TRBJ2-2, with 9 bases aligning to TRBD2. V trimming: 5 bases; J trimming: 5 bases; junction bases outside the gene matches: 12. This CDR3 comprises 17 residues. In germline, CDR1 is MGHRA, CDR2 YSYEKL. Here the CDR3 reads CASSGRLAGILTGELFF. The CDR3 DNA sequence: TGCGCCAGCAGCGGCCGCCTAGCGGGAATCTTGACCGGGGAGCTGTTTTTT.

The rearrangement joins TRBV10-3 to TRBJ2-3, with TRBD2 matching over 10 bases. There are 17 residues in the CDR3. The V segment lost 4 bases and the J segment 2 bases; nucleotides outside the gene matches: 9. In germline, CDR1 is ENHRY, CDR2 SYGVKD. CDR3 sequence: CAISAPSGSQNTDTQYF. Written as DNA, the CDR3 is TGTGCCATCAGTGCTCCTAGCGGGAGCCAGAACACAGATACGCAGTATTTT.

This chain links TRBV28 with TRBJ2-5, with 13 bases fitting TRBD2. Germline V gene lookup returns CDR1 MDHEN and CDR2 SYDVKM. V was pared by 2 bases and J by 5 bases, with 17 bases of the junction left unmatched. This CDR3 spans 20 amino acids. CDR3 region: CASSLGRTILAGGPRETQYF. The CDR3 DNA sequence: TGTGCCAGCAGTTTAGGACGGACCATACTAGCGGGAGGGCCTCGGGAGACCCAGTACTTC. The full variable domain, its missing parts supplied by reference TRBV28 and TRBJ2-5, is DVKVTQSSRYLVKRTGEKVFLECVQDMDHENMFWYRQDPGLGLRLIYFSYDVKMKEKGDIPEGYSVSREKKERFSLILESASTNQTSMYLCASSLGRTILAGGPRETQYFGPGTRLLVL.

In its sample, this clone was seen many times. The chain employs TRBV18 and TRBJ2-2, with D possibly TRBD2 on 6 matching bases. V lost 3 bases, J lost 2 bases, and 10 bases lay in between. The CDR3 length is 15 residues. Germline V gives CDR1 KGHSH, CDR2 LQKENI. The DNA for the CDR3 is TGTGCCAGCTCACCGACGGGACTTAACACCGGGGAGCTGTTTTTT. Translation: CASSPTGLNTGELFF.

V usage is TRBV4-1 and J usage is TRBJ1-5; 9 bases are shared with TRBD1. Looked up from germline, CDR1 is MGHRA and CDR2 is YSYEKL. V trimming: 1 base; J trimming: 4 bases; junction bases outside the gene matches: 5. This CDR3 spans 16 amino acids. The CDR3 here is CASSQAGQGTNQPQHF. DNA of the CDR3: TGCGCCAGCAGCCAAGCTGGACAGGGGACTAATCAGCCCCAGCATTTT.

The CDR3 reads CSVGGGQYTDTQYF. The CDR3 DNA reads TGCAGCGTTGGAGGGGGACAGTACACAGATACGCAGTATTTT. V usage is TRBV29-1 and J usage is TRBJ2-3; 7 nucleotides line up with TRBD1. The CDR3 totals 14 residues. Germline V gene data show CDR1 as SQVTM and CDR2 as ANQGSEA. V gave up 4 bases and J gave up 2 bases; unmatched junction bases: 6.

The rearrangement links TRBV9 to TRBJ1-6; D gene ambiguous. Trimming stripped 0 bases from V and 7 bases from J, with 11 bases between. Per the germline V gene, CDR1 is SGDLS and CDR2 is YYNGEE. The CDR3 totals 15 residues. CDR3 loop: CASSVVDQRNSPLHF. For the CDR3, the DNA is TGTGCCAGCAGCGTAGTGGATCAGCGCAATTCACCCCTCCACTTT.

V and J are TRBV3-1 (or the pseudogene TRBV3-2) and TRBJ1-1; 8 nucleotides match TRBD1. There are 14 residues in the CDR3. Germline lookup yields CDR1 LGHDT and CDR2 YNNKEL (reference sequence). Losses at the gene ends were 3 bases for V and 3 bases for J; bases not matched to a gene: 3. The CDR3 reads CASSQVQGDTEAFF. CDR3 DNA: TGTGCCAGCAGCCAGGTACAGGGGGACACTGAAGCTTTCTTT.

This sequence joins TRBV19 and TRBJ2-7; TRBD1 might be the D (8 bases). V lost 5 bases and J lost 7, with 21 bases in between. Germline V gene data show CDR1 as LNHDA and CDR2 as SQIVND (reference sequence). The CDR3 is 15 amino acids. The CDR3 DNA reads as TGTGCCAGTAGTGATACAGGGGGGGGACTCGGTGAGCAGTACTTC. Residues: CASSDTGGGLGEQYF.

The gene calls are TRBV6-1 and TRBJ2-4; 7 bases are a match to TRBD1. CDR1 MNHNS and CDR2 SASEGT come from the germline V gene. The junction had 9 bases not matched to a gene; V was cut back by 2 bases and J by 2 bases. This CDR3 spans 17 amino acids. The CDR3 reads CASSEYYPGQSKNIQYF. Here the CDR3 DNA reads TGTGCCAGCAGTGAATATTACCCGGGACAGTCCAAAAACATTCAGTACTTC.

This rearrangement joins TRBV5-1 to TRBJ2-3; D gene uncertain. Germline assignment: CDR1 SGHRS and CDR2 YFSETQ. V shed 4 bases and J shed 6 bases, with 15 bases lying between them. This CDR3 region has 14 residues. CDR3 sequence (DNA): TGCGCCAGCAGCGACGGCCACAGCAGCGATACGCAGTATTTT. It yields the protein CASSDGHSSDTQYF.

The V call is TRBV7-2, the J call TRBJ2-7, with a weak D call TRBD2 (6 bases). CDR3 length: 14 residues. The germline V gene encodes CDR1 SGHTA and CDR2 FQGNSA. Trimming took 8 bases from V and 6 from J, leaving 20 bases between them. CDR3 DNA: TGTGCCAGCGCACAAACGAGGGGAGGCGGCGAGCAGTACTTC. It translates to CASAQTRGGGEQYF.

The table lists this clone with a few counts. This chain connects TRBV2 to TRBJ1-6; D remains unclear. Trimming removed 7 bases at V and 7 bases at J, with 11 bases between. CDR1 SNHLY and CDR2 FYNNEI come from the germline V gene. The length of the CDR3 is 13 residues. The DNA for the CDR3 is TGTGCCAGCACCCTAAATCGGAATTCACCCCTCCACTTT. Translated, it gives CASTLNRNSPLHF.

CDR3 DNA: TGTGCCAGCAGTTCCGGGGGGAGCACAGATACGCAGTATTTT. Its protein is CASSSGGSTDTQYF. The rearrangement links TRBV6-6 to TRBJ2-3, with TRBD2 matching over 7 bases. This CDR3 contains 14 residues. CDR1 is MNHNY, CDR2 SVGAGI, per germline (reference sequence). Losses at the gene ends were 4 bases for V and 0 bases for J; bases not matched to a gene: 1.

The chain has TRBV5-1 and TRBJ1-2; possible D gene TRBD1, 5 bases. The CDR3 contains 14 residues. Deletions cut 0 bases from V and 8 bases from J, with 14 bases between. Germline V gene lookup returns CDR1 SGHRS and CDR2 YFSETQ. The CDR3 coding sequence is TGCGCCAGCAGCTTGGGGGCAGGGAATGACGGCTACACCTTC. Amino acids: CASSLGAGNDGYTF.

A few counts support this clone. CDR3 sequence reads: CASSQPSGQVIEAFF. The CDR3 nucleotides are TGCGCCAGCAGCCAACCATCAGGGCAGGTTATTGAAGCTTTCTTT. This sequence joins TRBV10-2 and TRBJ1-1; D is perhaps TRBD1 (5 bases). CDR3 length: 15 amino acids. Germline V gene sequence: CDR1 WSHSY, CDR2 SAAADI. V gave up 6 bases and J gave up 7 bases, with 21 bases separating them.

This clone was counted a few times. The rearrangement links TRBV7-8 to TRBJ1-2; 7 nucleotides match TRBD1. Germline CDR1 SGHVS, CDR2 FQNEAQ. Trimming at V came to 5 bases and at J to 4 bases, leaving 10 bases not matched to a gene. The CDR3 runs 15 residues. CDR3 residues: CASSPRSTGSYGYTF. CDR3 bases: TGTGCCAGCAGCCCCCGTTCGACAGGGTCCTATGGCTACACCTTC.

The CDR3 here is CASSGRSGTSEANTGELFF. Written as DNA, the CDR3 is TGTGCCAGCAGCGGTAGATCCGGGACTAGCGAGGCGAACACCGGGGAGCTGTTTTTT. The chain is built from TRBV21-1 and TRBJ2-2; TRBD2 is taken as the D call from the table, unchecked against the DNA. TRBV21-1 has pseudogene status. The CDR3 contains 19 residues.

The chain combines TRBV7-9 with TRBJ1-2, with no clear D. Germline V gene sequence: CDR1 SEHNR, CDR2 FQNEAQ (reference sequence). The CDR3 consists of 15 residues. Trimming took off 3 bases at V and 8 bases at J, with 19 bases between the two ends. CDR3 protein: CASSLTGNGVLGYTF. Here the CDR3 DNA reads TGTGCCAGCAGCTTGACGGGGAACGGGGTTCTCGGCTACACCTTC.

This chain joins TRBV2 and TRBJ1-2; D remains ambiguous. V lost 3 bases and J 6 bases, leaving 11 bases between the germline ends. The CDR3 covers 13 residues. Germline V gene data show CDR1 as SNHLY and CDR2 as FYNNEI. The DNA of the CDR3 is TGTGCCAGCAGTGACGATCCGGGGAATGGCTACACCTTC. It is translated as CASSDDPGNGYTF.

The chain has TRBV10-3 and TRBJ2-3; TRBD1 is a possible D gene (5 bases). Germline V gives CDR1 ENHRY, CDR2 SYGVKD. Trimming stripped 4 bases from V and 4 bases from J, with 15 bases between. This CDR3 is built from 15 residues. The CDR3 sequence is CAISGLNRFPDTQYF. The CDR3 DNA sequence: TGTGCCATCAGTGGGCTTAACAGGTTTCCAGATACGCAGTATTTT.

The rearrangement joins TRBV7-2 to TRBJ2-1, with TRBD1 as a possible D gene (5 bases). The CDR3 loop spans 16 amino acids. CDR1 and CDR2 from the germline V gene are SGHTA and FQGNSA. V gave up 5 bases and J gave up 0 bases, with 14 bases separating them. The CDR3 region has the DNA TGTGCCAGCAGCCTCCACAGGTCGAGCTCCTACAATGAGCAGTTCTTC. This codes for CASSLHRSSSYNEQFF.

The chain recombines TRBV2 with TRBJ1-2; a possible D gene is TRBD1 (6 bases). V was clipped by 5 bases and J by 8 bases, with 18 bases between them. The CDR3 totals 14 residues. CDR1 and CDR2 from the germline V gene are SNHLY and FYNNEI. The CDR3 DNA reads TGTGCCAGCAGTTTCACAGGGTCCCCTCGGGGCTACACCTTC. It specifies CASSFTGSPRGYTF.

V usage is TRBV20-1 and J usage is TRBJ2-7; 10 bases are a match to TRBD1. The CDR3 is 14 amino acids. The V and J ends lost 3 bases and 6 bases, in that order; junction bases with no gene match: 8. CDR1 DFQATT and CDR2 SNEGSKA come from the germline V gene (reference sequence). The DNA of the CDR3 is TGCAGTGCTAGTGGAAGCCGGGACAGGGGCGAGCAGTACTTC. Residues: CSASGSRDRGEQYF.

The rearrangement links TRBV10-3 to TRBJ2-1; TRBD1 might be the D (6 bases). V was shortened by 4 bases and J by 5 bases, with 9 bases between the two germline ends. Germline CDR1 and CDR2: ENHRY and SYGVKD. The CDR3 length is 13 residues. The CDR3 loop reads CAISGHRDNEQFF. CDR3 nucleotides: TGTGCCATCAGTGGCCACAGGGACAATGAGCAGTTCTTC.

Comment on this clone: Other DNA sequences in this sample translate to the same CDR3. The chain employs TRBV5-4 and TRBJ1-2; D is uncertain. This CDR3 is 13 amino acids long. Germline CDR1 and CDR2: SGHNT and YYREEE (reference sequence). Trimming pared 4 bases from V and 2 bases from J, leaving 9 bases between. For the CDR3, the DNA is TGTGCCAGCAGCCTCGGCGGAAACTATGGCTACACCTTC. It specifies CASSLGGNYGYTF. The complete variable domain, with remaining parts taken from reference TRBV5-4 and TRBJ1-2, reads ETGVTQSPTHLIKTRGQQVTLRCSSQSGHNTVSWYQQALGQGPQFIFQYYREEENGRGNFPPRFSGLQFPNYSSELNVNALELDDSALYLCASSLGGNYGYTFGSGTRLTVV.

The chain uses TRBV6-5 and TRBJ1-2; 7 bases are shared with TRBD1. In germline, CDR1 is MNHEY, CDR2 SVGAGI. Trimming cost V 7 bases and J 7 bases; bases outside gene matches: 9. This CDR3 has 13 residues. CDR3 bases: TGTGCCAGCAAGCCACTACAGGGGTCTGGCTACACCTTC. Its protein product is CASKPLQGSGYTF.